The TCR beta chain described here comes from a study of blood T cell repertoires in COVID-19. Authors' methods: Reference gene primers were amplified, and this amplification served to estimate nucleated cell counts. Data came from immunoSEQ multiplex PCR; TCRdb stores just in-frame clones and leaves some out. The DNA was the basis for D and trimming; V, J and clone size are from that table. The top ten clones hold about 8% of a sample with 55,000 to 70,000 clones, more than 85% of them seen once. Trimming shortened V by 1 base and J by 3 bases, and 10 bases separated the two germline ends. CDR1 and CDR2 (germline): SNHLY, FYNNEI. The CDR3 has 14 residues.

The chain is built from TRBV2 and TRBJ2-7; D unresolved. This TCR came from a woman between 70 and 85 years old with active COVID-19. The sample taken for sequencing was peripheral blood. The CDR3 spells CASSEDVTGYEQYF. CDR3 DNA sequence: TGTGCCAGCAGTGAAGACGTCACTGGCTACGAGCAGTACTTC.